The entry below gives a single T cell receptor (beta chain) sequence along with its context. The method was immunoSEQ multiplex PCR; TCRdb's version includes in-frame clones alone and lacks a portion of them. This table holds about 2.4 million clones, 80% to 95% found once. The sample originates from a study of shared clonotypes between healthy human individuals. This CDR3 region has 17 residues. Germline loops: CDR1 LNHNV, CDR2 YYDKDF (reference sequence). The ends were cut back, 0 bases at V and 11 bases at J, with 23 bases in the middle. The sequence derives from a man aged 18 to 30 in good health. Some clones in this sample may be carry-over from other donors' samples. This rearrangement joins TRBV15 to TRBJ1-5; D not resolved. Sequencing used naive CD4+ T cells from PBMCs. Noted subset: CD45RA+ positively selected. The CDR3 DNA sequence: TGTGCCACCAGCAGAGATACGCCTCTCCTCGGCCAGGCGACCCAGCATTTT. Translation: CATSRDTPLLGQATQHF.